The present T cell receptor (beta chain) was sequenced within a study of blood T cell repertoires in COVID-19. Overall study: COVID-19 samples from acute and convalescent phases originated in the United States, Italy and Spain.

V shed 2 bases and J shed 8 bases, with 13 bases lying between them. Germline CDR1 and CDR2: KGHSH and LQKENI. The CDR3 is 14 residues long. Original handling: The assay estimated nucleated cells by amplifying reference gene primers. TCRdb's table, derived via immunoSEQ multiplex PCR, lists solely in-frame clones and lacks some. V and J calls plus clone size are reproduced from that table; the DNA served to infer D and trimming. The sample has about 250,000 clones; 70% to 90% are singletons. This study enrolled people aged roughly 18 to 89 from around 25 US geographic areas. Participants reported their clinical history, and cohort assignment relied on those reports.

The genes are TRBV18 and TRBJ2-1; D may be TRBD1 (6 bases). The clonotype originates from a woman aged 50 to 65 with acute COVID-19. The sample comprised PBMCs or T cells enriched from blood (not recorded which). In nucleotides, the CDR3 is TGTGCCAGCTCACCAGGGGACACTCGGGATGAGCAGTTCTTC. It is translated as CASSPGDTRDEQFF.